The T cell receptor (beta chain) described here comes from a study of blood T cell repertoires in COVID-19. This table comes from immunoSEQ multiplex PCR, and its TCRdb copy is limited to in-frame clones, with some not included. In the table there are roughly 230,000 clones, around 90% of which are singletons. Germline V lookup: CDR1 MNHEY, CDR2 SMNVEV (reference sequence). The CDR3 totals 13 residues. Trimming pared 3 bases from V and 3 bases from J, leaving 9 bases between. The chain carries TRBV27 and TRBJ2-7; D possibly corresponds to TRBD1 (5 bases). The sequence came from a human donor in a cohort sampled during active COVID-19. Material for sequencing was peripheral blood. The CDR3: CASSFARDYEQYF. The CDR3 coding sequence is TGTGCCAGCAGTTTTGCCAGGGACTACGAGCAGTACTTC.